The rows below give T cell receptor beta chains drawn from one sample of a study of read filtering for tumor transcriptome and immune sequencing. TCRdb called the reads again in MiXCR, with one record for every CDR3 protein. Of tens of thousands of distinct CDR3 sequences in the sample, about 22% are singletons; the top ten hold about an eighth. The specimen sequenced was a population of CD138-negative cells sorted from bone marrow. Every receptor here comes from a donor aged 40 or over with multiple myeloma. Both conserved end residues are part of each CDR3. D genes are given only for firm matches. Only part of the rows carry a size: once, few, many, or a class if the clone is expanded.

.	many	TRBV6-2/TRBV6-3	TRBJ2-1	CASSYYLNNEQFF	TGTGCCAGCAGTTACTACCTCAACAATGAGCAGTTCTTC
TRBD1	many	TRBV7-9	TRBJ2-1	CASSLRQGAKNEQFF	TGTGCCAGCAGCCTCAGACAGGGGGCGAAGAATGAGCAGTTCTTC
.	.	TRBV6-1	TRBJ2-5	CASSVSQAQETQYF	TGTGCCAGCAGTGTATCACAGGCCCAAGAGACCCAGTACTTC
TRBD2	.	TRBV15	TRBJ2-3	CATSRDPGLAGDTQYF	TGTGCCACCAGCAGAGATCCCGGACTAGCGGGAGATACGCAGTATTTT
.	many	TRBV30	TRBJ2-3	CAWTKGGTDTQYF	TGTGCCTGGACCAAGGGGGGAACAGATACGCAGTATTTT
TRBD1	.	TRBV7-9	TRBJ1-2	CASRDTGGHYGYTF	TGTGCCAGCAGAGACACAGGGGGGCACTATGGCTACACCTTC
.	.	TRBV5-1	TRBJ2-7	CASSRDNFYEQYF	TGCGCCAGCAGCAGGGACAACTTCTACGAGCAGTACTTC
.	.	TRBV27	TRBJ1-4	CASSWGPREKLFF	TGTGCCAGCAGTTGGGGACCGCGTGAAAAACTGTTTTTT
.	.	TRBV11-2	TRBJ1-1	CASSPDSNVEAIF	TGTGCCAGCAGCCCGGACAGTAATGTTGAAGCTATCTTT
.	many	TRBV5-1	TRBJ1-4	CASRLSGRPNEKLFF	TGCGCCAGCCGACTTTCGGGACGGCCTAATGAAAAACTGTTTTTT
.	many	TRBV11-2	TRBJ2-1	CASSSTFNEQFF	TGTGCCAGCAGCTCGACCTTCAATGAGCAGTTCTTC
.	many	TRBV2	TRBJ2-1	CASRRGGEQFF	TGTGCCAGCAGGAGGGGCGGTGAGCAGTTCTTC
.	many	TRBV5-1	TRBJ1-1	CASSLVGVRVTEAFF	TGCGCCAGCAGCTTGGTAGGGGTCAGAGTCACTGAAGCTTTCTTT
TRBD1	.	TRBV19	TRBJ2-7	CASSTYRGEEQYF	TGTGCCAGTAGTACGTACAGGGGTGAGGAGCAGTACTTC
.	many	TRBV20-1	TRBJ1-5	CSARGDINQPQHF	TGCAGTGCTAGGGGTGACATCAATCAGCCCCAGCATTTT
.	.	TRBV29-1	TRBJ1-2	CSVSGTPFTYTF	TGCAGCGTTTCCGGGACGCCCTTTACCTACACCTTC
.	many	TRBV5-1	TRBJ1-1	CASSLSLTGGTEAFF	TGCGCCAGCAGCTTGTCACTGACCGGGGGAACTGAAGCTTTCTTT
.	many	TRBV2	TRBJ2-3	CASSLDQPSTDTQYF	TGTGCCAGCAGTCTCGACCAACCCAGCACAGATACGCAGTATTTT
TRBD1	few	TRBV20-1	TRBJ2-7	CSANPTGGIFEQYF	TGCAGTGCCAACCCGACAGGGGGAATCTTTGAGCAGTACTTC
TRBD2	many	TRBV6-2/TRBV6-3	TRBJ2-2	CASSYERGGTGELFF	TGTGCCAGCAGTTACGAGCGGGGGGGCACCGGGGAGCTGTTTTTT
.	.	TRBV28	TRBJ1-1	CASSLFRVEAFF	TGTGCCAGCAGTTTATTCCGGGTAGAAGCTTTCTTT
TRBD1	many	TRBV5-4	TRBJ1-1	CASSSNPGQATEAFF	TGTGCCAGCAGCTCCAACCCAGGACAGGCCACTGAAGCTTTCTTT
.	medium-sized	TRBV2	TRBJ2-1	CASSEARGRTYNEQFF	TGTGCCAGCAGTGAAGCGCGGGGACGGACTTACAATGAGCAGTTCTTC
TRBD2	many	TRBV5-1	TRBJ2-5	CASSQGLAAQETQYF	TGCGCCAGCAGCCAGGGACTAGCGGCCCAAGAGACCCAGTACTTC
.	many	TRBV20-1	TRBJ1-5	CSARPSSNQPQHF	TGCAGTGCGCGACCGTCGAGCAATCAGCCCCAGCATTTT
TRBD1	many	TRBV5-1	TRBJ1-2	CASSLDQGASYGYTF	TGCGCCAGCAGCTTGGATCAGGGGGCAAGCTATGGCTACACCTTC
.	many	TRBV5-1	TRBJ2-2	CASSLADRRTGELFF	TGCGCCAGCAGCTTGGCCGACAGGAGAACCGGGGAGCTGTTTTTT
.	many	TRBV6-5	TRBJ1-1	CASSRDRGDTEAFF	TGTGCCAGCAGCCGCGACAGAGGGGACACTGAAGCTTTCTTT
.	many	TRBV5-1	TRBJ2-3	CASSFLGRDENTQYF	TGCGCCAGCAGCTTTCTGGGGCGCGATGAAAATACGCAGTATTTT
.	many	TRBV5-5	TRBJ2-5	CASSLGQGTQYF	TGTGCCAGCAGCTTGGGTCAAGGCACCCAGTACTTC
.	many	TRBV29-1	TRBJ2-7	CSVGTPPYEQYF	TGCAGCGTTGGGACCCCCCCCTACGAGCAGTACTTC